Given below is one TCR beta chain in context. Authors' processing steps: Amplification of reference gene primers was used by the study to estimate nucleated cell counts. The table came from immunoSEQ multiplex PCR; TCRdb's copy has only in-frame clones and leaves some out. Clone size and V and J calls were adopted from that table, with D and trimming inferred from the DNA. The sample includes 150,000 to 200,000 clones, 75% to 85% of them seen just once. The data were taken from a study of blood T cell repertoires in COVID-19. Across the study: The United States, Italy and Spain were the sources of the acute and convalescent COVID-19 samples.

Losses at the gene ends were 6 bases for V and 8 bases for J; bases not matched to a gene: 5. Germline V gene sequence: CDR1 MNHEY, CDR2 SMNVEV (reference sequence). The CDR3 is 13 residues long. This TCR derives from a human donor in a cohort sampled during active COVID-19. The chain employs TRBV27 and TRBJ1-2; 11 bases align to TRBD1. Sequencing was done on a sample of peripheral blood. CDR3 sequence reads: CASSRTGGDGYTF. The CDR3 DNA sequence: TGTGCCAGCAGCCGGACAGGGGGCGACGGCTACACCTTC.